This TCR beta chain stems from a study of T cells in Graves' hyperthyroidism and ophthalmopathy. This clonotype was counted ten times or more. The CDR3 extends over 14 amino acids. Trimming shortened V by 5 bases and J by 2 bases, and 11 bases separated the two germline ends. Germline V CDR1 and CDR2: SGHDN, FVKESK. RNA transcripts gave rise to amplified TCR beta CDR3 regions. First-round RT-PCR targeting the TCR CDR3 was performed with the HTBI primer set. TCRdb independently ran MiXCR on the multiplex PCR reads; one entry per CDR3 protein. This sample has a few hundred thousand distinct CDR3 sequences, with about 14% found just once.

This receptor was identified in a middle-aged woman with Graves' hyperthyroidism that later progressed to Graves' ophthalmopathy. The gene calls are TRBV14 and TRBJ2-3; D may correspond to TRBD1 or TRBD2 (5 bases each). The sequenced material came from blood. This CDR3 is CASSYWGPTDTQYF. The CDR3 region has the DNA TGTGCCAGCAGCTACTGGGGACCCACAGATACGCAGTATTTT.